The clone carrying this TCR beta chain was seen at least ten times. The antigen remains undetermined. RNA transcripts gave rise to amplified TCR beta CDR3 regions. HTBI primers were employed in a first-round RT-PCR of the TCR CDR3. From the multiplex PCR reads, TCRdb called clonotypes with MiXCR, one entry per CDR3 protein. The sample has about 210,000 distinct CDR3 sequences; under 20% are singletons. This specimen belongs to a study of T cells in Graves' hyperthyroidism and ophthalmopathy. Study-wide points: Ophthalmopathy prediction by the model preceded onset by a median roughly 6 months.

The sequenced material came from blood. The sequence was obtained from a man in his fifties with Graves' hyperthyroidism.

The CDR3 here is CSASIGVDTQYF. In DNA, the CDR3 is TGCAGTGCTAGTATAGGGGTGGATACGCAGTATTTT. This rearrangement joins TRBV20-1 to TRBJ2-3; TRBD1 might be the D (5 bases). In germline, CDR1 is DFQATT, CDR2 SNEGSKA (reference sequence). The CDR3 length is 12 residues. The ends were cut back, 3 bases at V and 6 bases at J, with 10 bases in the middle.